This T cell receptor (beta chain) was sequenced for a study of T cell responses to AZD1222 COVID-19 vaccine. A remark on this clone: Its matching antigen is unknown.

Repertoires were generated with immunoSEQ multiplex PCR, while TCRdb's copy carries only in-frame clones and drops some. This sample has roughly 93,000 clones, with nearly 90% found just once. Study-wide points: Without day 14 samples, only post-peak T cell repertoires were studied.

Here the sequenced sample was peripheral blood, taken on day 0 of MenACWY control vaccination. The clonotype originates from an adult in good health.

CDR3 sequence (DNA): TGTGCCAGCAGCTTAGCGGACGATATGGTCACCGGGGAGCTGTTTTTT. The encoded protein is CASSLADDMVTGELFF. The chain carries TRBV7-7 and TRBJ2-2; no reliable D call. V lost 0 bases and J lost 4, with 12 bases in between. Germline V gene lookup returns CDR1 SSHAT and CDR2 FNYEAQ (reference sequence). The CDR3 is made up of 16 amino acids.